Given below is one T cell receptor (beta chain) in context. This entry is derived from a study of Graves' ophthalmopathy and Graves' hyperthyroidism. CDR3 length: 16 amino acids. V dropped 0 bases and J dropped 0 bases, with 12 bases sitting between them. Germline V gene sequence: CDR1 MGHRA, CDR2 YSYEKL. TCR beta CDR3 amplification used RNA transcripts. HTBI primers served in a first-round RT-PCR, which a second-round multiplex PCR followed. One entry per CDR3 protein results from TCRdb running MiXCR on the multiplex PCR reads. The sample gives hundreds of thousands of distinct CDR3 sequences, 15% to 17% of which show up once; roughly 7% is in the top ten.

The chain links TRBV4-1 to TRBJ2-7, with D perhaps being TRBD1 or TRBD2 (7 bases each). Specimen: peripheral blood. This sequence was found in a woman between 18 and 29 years old with stable Graves' hyperthyroidism. The CDR3, as DNA: TGCGCCAGCAGCCAAGATGGGGGGGACAGCTCCTACGAGCAGTACTTC. Translated: CASSQDGGDSSYEQYF.